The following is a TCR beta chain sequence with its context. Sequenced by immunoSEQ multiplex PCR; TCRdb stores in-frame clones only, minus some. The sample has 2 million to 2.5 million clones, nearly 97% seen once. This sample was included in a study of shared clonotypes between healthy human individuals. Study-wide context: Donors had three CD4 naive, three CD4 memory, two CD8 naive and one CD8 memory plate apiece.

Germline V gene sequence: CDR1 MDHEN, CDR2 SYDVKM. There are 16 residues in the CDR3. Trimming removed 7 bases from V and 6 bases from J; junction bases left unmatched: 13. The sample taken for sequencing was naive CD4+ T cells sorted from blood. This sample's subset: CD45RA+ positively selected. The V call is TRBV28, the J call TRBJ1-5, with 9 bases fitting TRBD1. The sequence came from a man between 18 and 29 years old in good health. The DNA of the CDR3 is TGTGCCAGCATTCTACAGGGGGCGCAGAATTTTCAGCCCCAGCATTTT. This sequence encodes CASILQGAQNFQPQHF. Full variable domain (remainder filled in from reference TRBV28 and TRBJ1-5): DVKVTQSSRYLVKRTGEKVFLECVQDMDHENMFWYRQDPGLGLRLIYFSYDVKMKEKGDIPEGYSVSREKKERFSLILESASTNQTSMYLCASILQGAQNFQPQHFGDGTRLSIL.